This T cell receptor beta chain was found in a study of regulatory T cells in long-lasting Graves disease (dated by TCRdb to the early 2020s). Concerning the study at large: Persistent Graves' disease was defined as persistently positive TSH receptor autoantibodies together with antithyroid drug treatment for over 5 years. Peripheral blood TCR sequencing and RNA sequencing compared persistent Graves' disease patients with newly diagnosed Graves' disease patients. The study was conducted in China and was registered as a clinical trial. TCR sequencing covered some 13 persistent and approximately 20 newly diagnosed Graves' disease patients, some 33 samples in total. Antithyroid drugs had been taken for about 10.3 years on average by persistent Graves' disease patients in the clinical cohort.

Receptor libraries were prepared by multiplex PCR. Sequencing used an Illumina HiSeq 4000. CDR3 regions were amplified by Arm-PCR with iRepertoire HTBI primers to construct TCR beta libraries. Before sequencing, the PCR products went through gel purification. On the authors' methods: Gene usage analysis of CDR3 amino acid clonotypes used the 50 to 70 TRBV and about 13 TRBJ segments found across samples. Filtered high-quality paired reads were merged into contigs using COPE and FqMerger. BLAST was used to align contigs to IMGT TRBV, TRBD and TRBJ reference genes, and CDR3 was defined according to IMGT. Clonotypes above 0.1% frequency were classified as highly expanded clones. Shannon entropy was used to measure repertoire diversity, and the Gini coefficient was used to measure V-J evenness. Public clonotypes were defined as clonotypes shared by more than one individual. In TCRdb, the public reads were trimmed at Q25 with fastp and aligned with MiXCR, with productive beta chains retained. Under each unique CDR3 protein, matching rows form one entry showing the most common genes and DNA. The V and J calls here are based on TCRdb, not the publication. In all, the sample holds about 660,000 distinct CDR3 sequences, and around 30% of those were seen once. About 40% of the sample is held by the ten biggest clonotypes.

Study-level results and caveats: Persistent disease showed preferential use of TRBV28, TRBJ1-2 and TRBJ2-5, whereas newly diagnosed disease favored TRBV20-1 and TRBJ2-1. Sequencing and analysis were limited to the TCR beta chain. As a limitation, the authors acknowledged that the small sample size may reduce accuracy. The study examined only peripheral blood because the primary lesion, thyroid tissue, could not be accessed. Patients with persistent disease shared more public clonotypes (approximately 2,500) than newly diagnosed patients did (roughly 970). Lower TCR Shannon entropy and fewer highly expanded clones were observed in persistent Graves' disease patients than in newly diagnosed patients, which suggested clonal expansion.

The intended sense of this specimen's time point label: persistent/refractory GD, antithyroid drugs over 5 years with positive TRAb. RNA was extracted from PBMCs in TRIzol for both TCR sequencing and RNA sequencing. The diagnosis of Graves' disease followed American Thyroid Association guidelines. Patients were recruited from an endocrinology department in Xi'an, China. Each patient gave about 8.1 milliliters of peripheral blood, collected in an EDTA anticoagulant tube. Ficoll Paque Plus density gradient separation was used to isolate PBMCs, and no further T cell sorting was done. An Agilent 2100 Bioanalyzer and agarose gel were used to assess RNA quality, and a NanoDrop 2000 was used to measure RNA concentration. Per the germline V gene (reference sequence), SEHNR is the CDR1 and FQNEAQ is the CDR2. Trimming leaves V shorter by 5 bases and J shorter by 5 bases, with the junction holding 8 bases beyond the gene matches. The CDR3 covers 14 residues, taking in both the cysteine and the phenylalanine. Here the CDR3 DNA is all that survives: 42 bases in frame from base 1.

Concerning this clonotype: It has no known antigen specificity. Base quality data are lacking; no much larger clone is found one base away.

The rearranged segments are TRBV7-9 and TRBJ1-2, with TRBD1 identical over 7 junction bases. This sequence was found in a female donor with Graves disease. The material was peripheral blood mononuclear cells (PBMCs), obtained when the disease was refractory, from a patient treated with antithyroid drugs. The CDR3 protein sequence reads: CASSVGTDVYGYTF. Read as DNA, the sequence is TGTGCCAGCAGCGTCGGGACAGATGTATATGGCTACACCTTC.